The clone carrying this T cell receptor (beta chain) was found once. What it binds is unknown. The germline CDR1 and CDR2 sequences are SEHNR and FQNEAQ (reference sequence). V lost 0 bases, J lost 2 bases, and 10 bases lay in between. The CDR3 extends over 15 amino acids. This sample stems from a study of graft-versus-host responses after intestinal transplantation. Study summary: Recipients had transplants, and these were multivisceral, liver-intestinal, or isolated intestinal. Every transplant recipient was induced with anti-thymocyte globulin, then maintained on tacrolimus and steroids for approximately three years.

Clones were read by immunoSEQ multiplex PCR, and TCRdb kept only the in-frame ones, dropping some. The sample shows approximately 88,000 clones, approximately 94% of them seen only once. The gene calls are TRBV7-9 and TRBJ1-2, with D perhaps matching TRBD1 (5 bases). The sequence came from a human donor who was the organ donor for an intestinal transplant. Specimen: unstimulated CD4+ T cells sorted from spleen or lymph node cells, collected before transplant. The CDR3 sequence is CASSLARGSNYGYTF. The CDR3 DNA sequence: TGTGCCAGCAGCTTAGCACGGGGGTCCAACTATGGCTACACCTTC.